The rows below give T cell receptor beta chains drawn from one sample of a study of cytomegalovirus exposure and HLA in healthy donors. Generated by immunoSEQ multiplex PCR, the TCRdb table keeps only in-frame clones and is missing some. Here the sample spans 150,000 to 200,000 clones, under 85% being singletons. Sequenced input: PBMCs. These receptors all stem from a man aged 45-65 years in good health and CMV-seropositive. Both conserved end residues are part of each CDR3. Each record gives: D gene, J gene, V gene, clone size, CDR3 protein, CDR3 DNA. The D gene is left open where the match is weak. A row's size may be missing; if present it is once, few, many or a size class.

>NA|TRBJ2-7|TRBV28|NA
CASSLSSGRREQYF
TGTGCCAGCAGTTTGAGTTCCGGTCGTCGGGAGCAGTACTTC
>NA|TRBJ2-5|TRBV9|NA
CASSAQKYQETQYF
TGTGCCAGCAGCGCACAGAAGTACCAAGAGACCCAGTACTTC
>TRBD2|TRBJ2-1|TRBV5-1|NA
CASSTNLAGHEQFF
TGCGCCAGCTCGACAAACCTAGCGGGACATGAGCAGTTCTTC
>NA|TRBJ1-4|TRBV7-9|NA
CASSFGGVGEKLFF
TGTGCCAGCAGCTTCGGGGGAGTCGGCGAAAAACTGTTTTTT
>TRBD1|TRBJ1-2|TRBV2|NA
CASSETGDYGYGYTF
TGTGCCAGCAGTGAGACAGGGGATTATGGCTATGGCTACACCTTC
>TRBD2|TRBJ2-7|TRBV13|NA
CASSATGTSVYEQYF
TGTGCCAGCAGCGCCACCGGGACTAGCGTTTACGAGCAGTACTTC
>TRBD1|TRBJ1-6|TRBV9|NA
CASSGTGNNNSPLHF
TGTGCCAGCAGCGGGACAGGAAATAATAATTCACCCCTCCACTTT
>TRBD1|TRBJ2-5|TRBV7-8|NA
CASNLGTGLRETQYF
TGTGCCAGCAACCTGGGGACAGGGCTGAGGGAGACCCAGTACTTC
>TRBD1|TRBJ1-4|TRBV2|NA
CASRTSGTGDEKLFF
TGTGCCAGCAGGACTTCCGGGACAGGGGATGAAAAACTGTTTTTT
>TRBD1|TRBJ1-6|TRBV2|NA
CASSGQGAYSPLHF
TGTGCCAGCAGCGGACAGGGGGCTTATTCACCCCTCCACTTT
>TRBD1|TRBJ2-2|TRBV5-1|NA
CASEVSGQGLTGELFF
TGCGCCAGCGAGGTATCGGGACAGGGTCTCACCGGGGAGCTGTTTTTT
>TRBD1|TRBJ1-4|TRBV2|NA
CASSVQGARGEKLFF
TGTGCCAGCAGTGTCCAGGGGGCCAGGGGTGAAAAACTGTTTTTT
>TRBD2|TRBJ2-5|TRBV29-1|NA
CSVGSSGTRGETQYF
TGCAGCGTTGGTAGTAGCGGGACCCGAGGGGAGACCCAGTACTTC
>NA|TRBJ2-5|TRBV7-2|NA
CASSFAQAREQYF
TGTGCCAGCAGCTTCGCGCAGGCGCGAGAGCAGTACTTC
>NA|TRBJ2-2|TRBV10-3|few
CAISESTRGTGELFF
TGTGCCATCAGTGAGTCGACTCGAGGGACCGGGGAGCTGTTTTTT
>TRBD2|TRBJ2-2|TRBV5-4|once
CASSRARGRGNTGELFF
TGTGCCAGCAGCCGGGCTCGGGGGAGGGGTAACACCGGGGAGCTGTTTTTT
>NA|TRBJ2-2|TRBV7-2|NA
CASRERLNTGELFF
TGTGCCAGCAGGGAAAGACTAAACACCGGGGAGCTGTTTTTT
>TRBD2|TRBJ2-7|TRBV18|NA
CASSPGGGTEQYF
TGTGCCAGCTCACCGGGGGGAGGGACCGAGCAGTACTTC
>NA|TRBJ1-2|TRBV4-1|once
CASSQDHRGQGYTF
TGCGCCAGCAGCCAAGATCACCGGGGTCAAGGCTACACCTTC
>TRBD1|TRBJ1-1|TRBV5-1|NA
CASRQTGGVNTEAFF
TGCGCCAGCAGGCAGACAGGGGGTGTGAACACTGAAGCTTTCTTT
>NA|TRBJ2-7|TRBV9|NA
CASSVVGGPNYEQYF
TGTGCCAGCAGCGTAGTGGGGGGACCCAACTACGAGCAGTACTTC
>TRBD2|TRBJ2-2|TRBV5-1|NA
CASSGSSGRTGELFF
TGCGCCAGCAGCGGATCTAGCGGGAGAACCGGGGAGCTGTTTTTT
>TRBD2|TRBJ2-3|TRBV5-5|NA
CASSLWEGRTDTQYF
TGTGCCAGCAGCTTATGGGAGGGGAGGACAGATACGCAGTATTTT
>NA|TRBJ1-1|TRBV30|once
CAWKGDQNTEAFF
TGTGCCTGGAAGGGGGACCAGAACACTGAAGCTTTCTTT
>TRBD2|TRBJ2-5|TRBV7-2|NA
CASRKTSGVETQYF
TGTGCCAGCAGGAAGACTAGCGGGGTAGAGACCCAGTACTTC
>NA|TRBJ2-7|TRBV6-5|few
CASSNNEQYF
TGTGCCAGCAGCAACAACGAGCAGTACTTC
>TRBD1|TRBJ1-1|TRBV5-1|NA
CASSRDRGNTEAFF
TGCGCCAGCAGCAGAGACAGGGGAAACACTGAAGCTTTCTTT
>NA|TRBJ1-6|TRBV19|NA
CASNTASYNSPLHF
TGTGCCAGTAATACCGCCAGCTATAATTCACCCCTCCACTTT
>NA|TRBJ1-2|TRBV14|NA
CASSQTTAEGYTF
TGTGCCAGCAGCCAAACCACAGCCGAAGGCTACACCTTC
>NA|TRBJ1-2|TRBV28|NA
CASSLSGNYGYTF
TGTGCCAGCAGTTTGTCCGGTAACTATGGCTACACCTTC
>NA|TRBJ1-1|TRBV7-9|NA
CASSFGGAGTEAFF
TGTGCCAGCAGCTTTGGGGGGGCCGGGACTGAAGCTTTCTTT
>TRBD1|TRBJ2-7|TRBV5-6|NA
CASSPGTGGDGYEQYF
TGTGCCAGCAGCCCCGGGACAGGGGGTGATGGCTACGAGCAGTACTTC
>NA|TRBJ1-6|TRBV28|NA
CASSRQNNSPLHF
TGTGCCAGCTCTAGGCAGAATAATTCACCCCTCCACTTT
>TRBD2|TRBJ2-7|TRBV4-1|NA
CASSQDGTSGTYEQYF
TGCGCCAGCAGCCAAGACGGGACTAGCGGCACCTACGAGCAGTACTTC
>TRBD1|TRBJ2-1|TRBV4-1|NA
CASSQEGTGFYNEQFF
TGCGCCAGCAGCCAAGAGGGGACAGGGTTCTACAATGAGCAGTTCTTC
>NA|TRBJ1-1|TRBV28|NA
CASSLKPNRVAYTEAFF
TGTGCCAGCAGTTTAAAACCTAACAGGGTAGCGTACACTGAAGCTTTCTTT
>TRBD2|TRBJ2-1|TRBV9|NA
CASSSTTSGFYNEQFF
TGTGCCAGCAGCTCGACGACTAGCGGGTTTTACAATGAGCAGTTCTTC
>TRBD2|TRBJ2-7|TRBV7-9|NA
CSSSPIGLAGPYEQYF
TGTTCCAGCAGCCCAATCGGACTAGCGGGGCCCTACGAGCAGTACTTC
>TRBD1|TRBJ1-6|TRBV18|NA
CASSPQGQGRSPLHF
TGTGCCAGCTCACCACAGGGACAGGGCCGGTCACCCCTCCACTTT
>TRBD2|TRBJ2-1|TRBV7-3|once
CASSTQRGASYNEQFF
TGTGCCAGCAGCACCCAGCGGGGGGCCTCCTACAATGAGCAGTTCTTC